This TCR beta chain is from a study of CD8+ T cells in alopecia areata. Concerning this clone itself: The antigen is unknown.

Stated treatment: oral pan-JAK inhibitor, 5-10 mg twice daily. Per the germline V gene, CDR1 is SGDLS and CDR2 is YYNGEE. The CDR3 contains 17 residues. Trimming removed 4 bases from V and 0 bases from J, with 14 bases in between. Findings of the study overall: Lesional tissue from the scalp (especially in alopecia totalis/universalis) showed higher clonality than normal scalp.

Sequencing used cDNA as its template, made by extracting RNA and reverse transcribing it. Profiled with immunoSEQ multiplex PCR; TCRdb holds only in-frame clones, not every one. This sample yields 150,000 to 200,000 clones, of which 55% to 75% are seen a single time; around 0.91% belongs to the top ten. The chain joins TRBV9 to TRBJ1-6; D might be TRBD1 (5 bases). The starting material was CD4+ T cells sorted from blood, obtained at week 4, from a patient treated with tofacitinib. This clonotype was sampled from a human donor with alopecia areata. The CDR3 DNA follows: TGTGCCAGCAGCCCCTTGGGACCGACCTCCTATAATTCACCCCTCCACTTT. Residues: CASSPLGPTSYNSPLHF.